This T cell receptor (beta chain) was obtained from a study of blood T cell repertoires in COVID-19. TCRdb's table, derived via immunoSEQ multiplex PCR, lists solely in-frame clones and lacks some. Among about 150,000 clones listed, 78% were seen once. CDR1 SGHNT and CDR2 YYREEE come from the germline V gene (reference sequence). With V trimmed by 0 bases and J by 4 bases, 4 bases remained unmatched. The CDR3 spans 17 residues. J is TRBJ2-2 and V is TRBV5-4; 12 bases are shared with TRBD2. The sequencing sample was made of PBMCs or T cells enriched from blood (not recorded which). The receptor comes from a woman aged 45-65 years who had recovered from COVID-19. CDR3 in DNA: TGTGCCAGCAGCTTGGGACTAGCGGGGGTACGCACCGGGGAGCTGTTTTTT. It is translated as CASSLGLAGVRTGELFF.